The entry below describes one TCR beta chain. What it recognizes is unknown. The TCR cDNA carried a universal primer site and UMIs from 5'RACE template switching. TCRdb re-called the 5' RACE reads through MiXCR, storing one row per CDR3 protein. The table records about 310,000 distinct CDR3 sequences, around 3.9% of them present only once. Germline V gene data show CDR1 as SQVTM and CDR2 as ANQGSEA. The CDR3 covers 13 residues. V was trimmed by 2 bases and J by 4 bases, leaving 11 bases between them. The entry originates in a study of T cells after yellow fever vaccination. Study-level background: Any fraction with a low cell number was prepared using SMART-Seq v4 Ultra Low Input.

Study-wide results and caveats: Booster samples showed a return of most primary-vaccination clones (roughly 96% CD4, over 70% CD8). The secondary response peaked faster, at day 5 versus 15, but was weaker.

The TCR was taken from a man between 18 and 35 years old who received the YFV17D yellow fever vaccine. This specimen was PBMCs, taken on the day of the yellow fever booster vaccination. This chain joins TRBV29-1 and TRBJ2-5, with D unclear. The CDR3 region has the DNA TGCAGCGTTGAATTCCGCTTAGCAGAGACCCAGTACTTC. Its translation is CSVEFRLAETQYF.